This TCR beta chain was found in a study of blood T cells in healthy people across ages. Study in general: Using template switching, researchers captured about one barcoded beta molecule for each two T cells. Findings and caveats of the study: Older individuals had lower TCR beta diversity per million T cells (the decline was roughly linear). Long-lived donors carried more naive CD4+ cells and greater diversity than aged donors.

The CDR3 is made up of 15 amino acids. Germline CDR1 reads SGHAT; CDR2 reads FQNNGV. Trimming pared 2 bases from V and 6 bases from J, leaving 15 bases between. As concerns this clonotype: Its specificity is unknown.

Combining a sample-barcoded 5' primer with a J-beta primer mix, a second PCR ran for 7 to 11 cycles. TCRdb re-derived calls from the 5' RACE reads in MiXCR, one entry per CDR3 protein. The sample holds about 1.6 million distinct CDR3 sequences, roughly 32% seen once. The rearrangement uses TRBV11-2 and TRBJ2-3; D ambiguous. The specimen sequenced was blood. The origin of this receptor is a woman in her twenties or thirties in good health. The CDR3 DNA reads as TGTGCCAGCAGCTTAATCGCAACCCCGGGCGATACGCAGTATTTT. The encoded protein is CASSLIATPGDTQYF. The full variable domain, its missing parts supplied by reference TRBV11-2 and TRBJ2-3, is EAGVAQSPRYKIIEKRQSVAFWCNPISGHATLYWYQQILGQGPKLLIQFQNNGVVDDSQLPKDRFSAERLKGVDSTLKIQPAKLEDSAVYLCASSLIATPGDTQYFGPGTRLTVL.